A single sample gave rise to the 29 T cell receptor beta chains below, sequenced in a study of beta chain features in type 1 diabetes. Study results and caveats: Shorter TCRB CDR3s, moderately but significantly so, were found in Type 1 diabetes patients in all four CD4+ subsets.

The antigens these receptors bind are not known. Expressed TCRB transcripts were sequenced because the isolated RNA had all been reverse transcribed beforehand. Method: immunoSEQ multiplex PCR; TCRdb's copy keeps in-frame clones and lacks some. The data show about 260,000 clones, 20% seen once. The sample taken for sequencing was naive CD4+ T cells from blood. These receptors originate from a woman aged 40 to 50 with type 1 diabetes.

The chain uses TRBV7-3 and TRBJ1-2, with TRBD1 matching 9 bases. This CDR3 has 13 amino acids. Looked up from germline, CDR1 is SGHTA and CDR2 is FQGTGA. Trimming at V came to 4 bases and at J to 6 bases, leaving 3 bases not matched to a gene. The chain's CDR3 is CASSSQGADGYTF. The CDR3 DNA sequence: TGTGCCAGCAGCTCACAGGGGGCGGATGGCTACACCTTC.

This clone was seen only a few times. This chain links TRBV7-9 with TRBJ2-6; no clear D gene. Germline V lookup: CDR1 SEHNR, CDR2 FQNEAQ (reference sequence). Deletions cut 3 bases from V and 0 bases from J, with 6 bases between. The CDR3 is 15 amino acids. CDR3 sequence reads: CASSLGNSGANVLTF. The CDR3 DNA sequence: TGTGCCAGCAGCTTGGGCAACTCTGGGGCCAACGTCCTGACTTTC.

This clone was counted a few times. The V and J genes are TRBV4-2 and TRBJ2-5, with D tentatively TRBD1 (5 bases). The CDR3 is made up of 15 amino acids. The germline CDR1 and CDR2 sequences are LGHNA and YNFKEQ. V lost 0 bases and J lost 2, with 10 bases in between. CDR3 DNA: TGTGCCAGCAGCCAAGACAGGACATCGCAAGAGACCCAGTACTTC. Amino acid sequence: CASSQDRTSQETQYF.

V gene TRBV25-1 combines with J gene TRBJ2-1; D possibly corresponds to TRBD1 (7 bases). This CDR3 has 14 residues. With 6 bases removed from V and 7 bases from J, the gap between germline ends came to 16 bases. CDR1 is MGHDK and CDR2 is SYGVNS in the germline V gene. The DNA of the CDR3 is TGTGCCAGCAGGGGCCAGGGGGGCTTGAATGAGCAGTTCTTC. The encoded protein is CASRGQGGLNEQFF.

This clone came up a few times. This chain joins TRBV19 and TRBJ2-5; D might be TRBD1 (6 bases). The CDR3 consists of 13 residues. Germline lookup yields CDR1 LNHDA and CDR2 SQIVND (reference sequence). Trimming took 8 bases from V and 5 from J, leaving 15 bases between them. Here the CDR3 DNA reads TGTGCCAGTCACGCAGGGGTTGGGGAGACCCAGTACTTC. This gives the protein CASHAGVGETQYF.

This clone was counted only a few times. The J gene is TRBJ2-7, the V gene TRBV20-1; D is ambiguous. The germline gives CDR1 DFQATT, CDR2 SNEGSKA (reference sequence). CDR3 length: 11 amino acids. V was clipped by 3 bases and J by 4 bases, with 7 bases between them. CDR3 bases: TGCAGTGCTAGGCAGGCGTACGAGCAGTACTTC. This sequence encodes CSARQAYEQYF.

The CDR3 protein is CAWDRTGEGETQYF. The CDR3 coding sequence is TGTGCCTGGGACCGGACGGGAGAGGGTGAGACCCAGTACTTC. This chain links TRBV30 with TRBJ2-5, with D possibly being TRBD2 (6 bases). Per germline, CDR1 GTSNPN and CDR2 SVGIG (reference sequence). Trimming removed 5 bases from V and 5 bases from J, with 18 bases in between. The CDR3 covers 14 residues.

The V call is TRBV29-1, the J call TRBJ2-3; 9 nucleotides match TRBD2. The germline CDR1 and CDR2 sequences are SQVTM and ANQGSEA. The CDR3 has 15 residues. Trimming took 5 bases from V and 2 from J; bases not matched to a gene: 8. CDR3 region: CSVSRLAEITDTQYF. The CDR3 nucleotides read TGCAGCGTTTCTCGACTAGCGGAAATCACAGATACGCAGTATTTT.

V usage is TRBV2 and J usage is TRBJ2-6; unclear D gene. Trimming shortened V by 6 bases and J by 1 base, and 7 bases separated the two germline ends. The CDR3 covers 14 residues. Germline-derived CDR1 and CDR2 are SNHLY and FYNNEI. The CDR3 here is CASSSGSGANVLTF. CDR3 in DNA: TGTGCCAGCAGCTCAGGATCTGGGGCCAACGTCCTGACTTTC.

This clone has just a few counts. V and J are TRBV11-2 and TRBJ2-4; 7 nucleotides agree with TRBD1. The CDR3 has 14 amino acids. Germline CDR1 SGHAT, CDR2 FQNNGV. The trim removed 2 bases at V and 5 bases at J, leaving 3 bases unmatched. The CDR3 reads CASSLRQGQNIQYF. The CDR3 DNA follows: TGTGCCAGCAGCTTAAGACAGGGTCAAAACATTCAGTACTTC.

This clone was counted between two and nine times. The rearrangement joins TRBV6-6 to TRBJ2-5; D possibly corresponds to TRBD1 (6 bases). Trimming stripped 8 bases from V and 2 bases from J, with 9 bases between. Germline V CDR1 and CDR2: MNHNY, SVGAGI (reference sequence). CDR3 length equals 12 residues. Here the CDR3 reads CASGDTQETQYF. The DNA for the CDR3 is TGTGCCAGCGGGGACACTCAAGAGACCCAGTACTTC.

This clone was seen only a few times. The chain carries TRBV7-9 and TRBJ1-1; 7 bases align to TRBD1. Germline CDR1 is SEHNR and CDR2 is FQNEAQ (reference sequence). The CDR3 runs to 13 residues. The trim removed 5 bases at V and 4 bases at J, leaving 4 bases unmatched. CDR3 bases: TGTGCCAGCAGCAGCCAGGGGGTCACTGAAGCTTTCTTT. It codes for CASSSQGVTEAFF.

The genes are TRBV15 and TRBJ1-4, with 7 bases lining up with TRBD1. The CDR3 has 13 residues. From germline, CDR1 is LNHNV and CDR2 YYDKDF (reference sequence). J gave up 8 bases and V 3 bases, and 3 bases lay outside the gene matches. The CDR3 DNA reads TGTGCCACCAGCAGCCTACAGGGGGAAAAACTGTTTTTT. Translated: CATSSLQGEKLFF.

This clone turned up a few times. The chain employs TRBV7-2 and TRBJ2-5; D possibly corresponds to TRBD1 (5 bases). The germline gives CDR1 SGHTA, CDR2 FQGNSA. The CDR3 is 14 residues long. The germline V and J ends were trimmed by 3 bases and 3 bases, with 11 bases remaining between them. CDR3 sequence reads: CASSFQGGEETQYF. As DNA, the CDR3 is TGTGCCAGCAGCTTCCAGGGTGGGGAAGAGACCCAGTACTTC.

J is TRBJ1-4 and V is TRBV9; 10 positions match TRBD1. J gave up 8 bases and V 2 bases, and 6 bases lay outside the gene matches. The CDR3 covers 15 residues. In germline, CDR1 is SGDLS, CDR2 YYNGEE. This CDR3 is CASSVSDRGHEKLFF. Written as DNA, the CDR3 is TGTGCCAGCAGCGTGTCCGACAGGGGGCACGAAAAACTGTTTTTT.

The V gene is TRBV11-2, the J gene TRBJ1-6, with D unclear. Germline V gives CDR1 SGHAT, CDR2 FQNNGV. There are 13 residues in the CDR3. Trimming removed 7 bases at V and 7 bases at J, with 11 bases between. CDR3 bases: TGTGCCAGCACCGCCCGGTACAATTCACCCCTCCACTTT. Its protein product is CASTARYNSPLHF. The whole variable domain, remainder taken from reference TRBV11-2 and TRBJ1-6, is EAGVAQSPRYKIIEKRQSVAFWCNPISGHATLYWYQQILGQGPKLLIQFQNNGVVDDSQLPKDRFSAERLKGVDSTLKIQPAKLEDSAVYLCASTARYNSPLHFGNGTRLTVT.

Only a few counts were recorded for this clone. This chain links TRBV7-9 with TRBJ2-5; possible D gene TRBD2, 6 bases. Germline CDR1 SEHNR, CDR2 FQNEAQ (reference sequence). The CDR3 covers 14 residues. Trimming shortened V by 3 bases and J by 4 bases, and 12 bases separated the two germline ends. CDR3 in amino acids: CASSLSGTLETQYF. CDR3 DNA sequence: TGTGCCAGCAGCTTGTCCGGGACTTTAGAGACCCAGTACTTC.

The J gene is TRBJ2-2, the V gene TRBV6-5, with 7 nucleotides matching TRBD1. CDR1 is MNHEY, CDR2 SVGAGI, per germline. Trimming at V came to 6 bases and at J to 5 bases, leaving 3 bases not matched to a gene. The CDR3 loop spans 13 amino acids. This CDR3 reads CASRQGWTGELFF. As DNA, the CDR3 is TGTGCCAGCAGACAGGGGTGGACCGGGGAGCTGTTTTTT.

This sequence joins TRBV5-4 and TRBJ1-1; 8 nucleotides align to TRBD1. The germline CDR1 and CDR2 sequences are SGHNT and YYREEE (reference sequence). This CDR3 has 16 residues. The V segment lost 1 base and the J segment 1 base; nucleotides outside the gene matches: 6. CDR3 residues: CASSLTRGLANTEAFF. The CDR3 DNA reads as TGTGCCAGCAGCTTGACCAGGGGGCTTGCGAACACTGAAGCTTTCTTT.

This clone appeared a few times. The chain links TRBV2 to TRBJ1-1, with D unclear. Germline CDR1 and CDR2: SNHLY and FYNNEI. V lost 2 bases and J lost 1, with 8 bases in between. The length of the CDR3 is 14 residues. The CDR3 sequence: CASSELGPNTEAFF. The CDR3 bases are TGTGCCAGCAGTGAACTGGGCCCGAACACTGAAGCTTTCTTT. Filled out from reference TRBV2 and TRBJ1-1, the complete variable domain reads EPEVTQTPSHQVTQMGQEVILRCVPISNHLYFYWYRQILGQKVEFLVSFYNNEISEKSEIFDDQFSVERPDGSNFTLKIRSTKLEDSAMYFCASSELGPNTEAFFGQGTRLTVV.

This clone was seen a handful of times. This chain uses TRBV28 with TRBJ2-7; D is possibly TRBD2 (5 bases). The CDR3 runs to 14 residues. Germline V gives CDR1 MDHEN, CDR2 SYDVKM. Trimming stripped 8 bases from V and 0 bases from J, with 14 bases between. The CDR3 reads CASSEGGFSYEQYF. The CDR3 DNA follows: TGTGCCAGCTCCGAAGGAGGTTTCTCCTACGAGCAGTACTTC.

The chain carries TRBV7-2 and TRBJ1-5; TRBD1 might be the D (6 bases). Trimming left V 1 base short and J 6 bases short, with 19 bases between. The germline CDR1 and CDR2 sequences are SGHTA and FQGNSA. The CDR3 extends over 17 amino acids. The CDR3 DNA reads TGTGCCAGCAGCTTAGTGTCGGTACAGGGCGGGAGTCAGCCCCAGCATTTT. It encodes CASSLVSVQGGSQPQHF.

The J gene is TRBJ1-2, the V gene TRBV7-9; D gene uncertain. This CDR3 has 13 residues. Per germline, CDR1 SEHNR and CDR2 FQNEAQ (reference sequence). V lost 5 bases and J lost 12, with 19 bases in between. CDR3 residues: CASSPKDSLRHTF. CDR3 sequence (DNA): TGTGCCAGCAGCCCTAAAGACTCTCTGCGGCACACCTTC.

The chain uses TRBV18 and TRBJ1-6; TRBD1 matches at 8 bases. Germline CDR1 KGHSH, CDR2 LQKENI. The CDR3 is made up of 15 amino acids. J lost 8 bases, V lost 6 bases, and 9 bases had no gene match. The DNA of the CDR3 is TGTGCCAGCTCCCTCCGACAGGGGTCGGATTCACCCCTCCACTTT. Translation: CASSLRQGSDSPLHF.

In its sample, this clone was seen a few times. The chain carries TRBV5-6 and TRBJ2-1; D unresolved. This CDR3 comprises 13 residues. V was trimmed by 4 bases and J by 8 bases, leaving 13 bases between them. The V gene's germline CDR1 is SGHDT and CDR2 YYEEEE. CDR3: CASSKLVVDEQFF. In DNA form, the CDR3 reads TGTGCCAGCAGCAAGCTCGTAGTGGATGAGCAGTTCTTC.

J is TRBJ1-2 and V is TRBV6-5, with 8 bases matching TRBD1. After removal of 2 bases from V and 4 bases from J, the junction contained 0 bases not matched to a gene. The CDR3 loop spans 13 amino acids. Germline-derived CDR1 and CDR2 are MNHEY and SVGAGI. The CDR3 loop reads CASSYDRGYGYTF. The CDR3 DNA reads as TGTGCCAGCAGTTACGACAGGGGCTATGGCTACACCTTC.

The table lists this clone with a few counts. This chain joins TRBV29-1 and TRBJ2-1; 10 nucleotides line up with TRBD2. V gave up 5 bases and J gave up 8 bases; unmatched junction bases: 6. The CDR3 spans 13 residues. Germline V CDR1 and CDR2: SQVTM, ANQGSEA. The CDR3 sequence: CSVTSGKRYEQFF. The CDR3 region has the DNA TGCAGCGTTACTAGCGGGAAAAGGTATGAGCAGTTCTTC.

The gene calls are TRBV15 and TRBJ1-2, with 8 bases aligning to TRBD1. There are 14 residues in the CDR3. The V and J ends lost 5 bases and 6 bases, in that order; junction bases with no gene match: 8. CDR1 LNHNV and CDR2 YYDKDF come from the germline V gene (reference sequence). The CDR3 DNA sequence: TGTGCCACCAGCGGGGTTAACAGGGGGGATGGCTACACCTTC. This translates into CATSGVNRGDGYTF.

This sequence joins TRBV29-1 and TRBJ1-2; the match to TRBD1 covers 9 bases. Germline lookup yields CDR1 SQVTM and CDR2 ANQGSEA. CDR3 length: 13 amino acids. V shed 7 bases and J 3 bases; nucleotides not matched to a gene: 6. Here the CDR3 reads CSGWTGDYYGYTF. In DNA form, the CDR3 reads TGCAGCGGCTGGACAGGGGACTACTATGGCTACACCTTC.